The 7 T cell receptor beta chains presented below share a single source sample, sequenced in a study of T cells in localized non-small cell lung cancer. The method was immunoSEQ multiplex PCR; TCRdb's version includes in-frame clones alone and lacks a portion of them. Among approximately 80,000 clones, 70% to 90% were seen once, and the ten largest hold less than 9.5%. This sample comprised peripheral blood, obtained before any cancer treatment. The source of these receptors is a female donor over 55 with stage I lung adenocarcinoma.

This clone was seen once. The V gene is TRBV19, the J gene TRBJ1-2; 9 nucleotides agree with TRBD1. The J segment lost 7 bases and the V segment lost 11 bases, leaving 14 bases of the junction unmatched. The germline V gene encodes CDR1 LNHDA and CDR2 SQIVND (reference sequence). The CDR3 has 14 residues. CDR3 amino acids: CAGKAPGQGTGYTF. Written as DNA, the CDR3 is TGTGCCGGCAAAGCCCCCGGACAGGGGACTGGCTACACCTTC. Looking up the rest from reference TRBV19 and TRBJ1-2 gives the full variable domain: DGGITQSPKYLFRKEGQNVTLSCEQNLNHDAMYWYRQDPGQGLRLIYYSQIVNDFQKGDIAEGYSVSREKKESFPLTVTSAQKNPTAFYLCAGKAPGQGTGYTFGSGTRLTVV.

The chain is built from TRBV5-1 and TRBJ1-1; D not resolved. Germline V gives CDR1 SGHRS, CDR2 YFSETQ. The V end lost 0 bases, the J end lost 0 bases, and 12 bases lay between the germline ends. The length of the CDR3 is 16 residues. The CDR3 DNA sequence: TGCGCCAGCAGCTTGGGGCAGCAGACCTTGAACACTGAAGCTTTCTTT. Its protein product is CASSLGQQTLNTEAFF.

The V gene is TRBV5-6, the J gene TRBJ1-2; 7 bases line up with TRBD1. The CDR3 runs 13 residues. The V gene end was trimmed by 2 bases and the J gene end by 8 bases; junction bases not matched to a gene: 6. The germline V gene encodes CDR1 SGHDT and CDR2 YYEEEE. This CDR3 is CASSLQGTVGYTF. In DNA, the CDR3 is TGTGCCAGCAGCTTACAGGGGACCGTCGGCTACACCTTC.

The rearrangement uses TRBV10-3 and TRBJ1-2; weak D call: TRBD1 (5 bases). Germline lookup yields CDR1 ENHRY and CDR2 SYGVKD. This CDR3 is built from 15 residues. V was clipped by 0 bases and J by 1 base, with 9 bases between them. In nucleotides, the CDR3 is TGTGCCATCAGTGAGTCCTCAGGGATTAACTATGGCTACACCTTC. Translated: CAISESSGINYGYTF.

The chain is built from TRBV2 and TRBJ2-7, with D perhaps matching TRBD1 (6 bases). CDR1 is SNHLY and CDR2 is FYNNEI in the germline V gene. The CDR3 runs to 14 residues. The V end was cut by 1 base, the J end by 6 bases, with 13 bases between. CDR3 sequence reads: CASSEGVAGVEQYF. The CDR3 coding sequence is TGTGCCAGCAGTGAAGGGGTAGCAGGGGTCGAGCAGTACTTC.

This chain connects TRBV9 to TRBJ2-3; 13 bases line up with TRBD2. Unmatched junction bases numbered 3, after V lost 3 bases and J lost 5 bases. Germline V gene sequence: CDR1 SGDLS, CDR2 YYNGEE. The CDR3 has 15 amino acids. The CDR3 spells CASSALAGGIDTQYF. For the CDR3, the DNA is TGTGCCAGCAGCGCACTAGCGGGAGGGATAGATACGCAGTATTTT.

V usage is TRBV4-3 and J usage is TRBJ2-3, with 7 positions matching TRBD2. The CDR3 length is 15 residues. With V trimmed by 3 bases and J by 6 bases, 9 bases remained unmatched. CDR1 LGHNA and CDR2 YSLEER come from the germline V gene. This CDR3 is CASSQNSGPGDTQYF. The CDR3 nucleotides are TGCGCCAGCAGCCAGAATAGCGGGCCGGGGGATACGCAGTATTTT.